This T cell receptor (beta chain) emerged from a study of beta chain features in type 1 diabetes. Only one heparinised blood draw was taken per donor, and its volume averaged around 110 mL. The sequenced template was cDNA made from the entire isolated RNA. The repertoire was sequenced with immunoSEQ multiplex PCR; TCRdb's copy has only in-frame clones and lacks some. The table has about 240,000 clones, about 26% seen once. A word on this clone: What it recognizes is unknown.

Study-wide results and limits: For type 1 diabetes patients, VDJ junctions showed fewer insertions and more deletions. Any PCR bias toward short templates would affect both groups alike. Across all four CD4+ subsets, people with type 1 diabetes showed modestly shorter TCRB CDR3s.

This CDR3 region has 14 residues. CDR1 and CDR2 from the germline V gene are MDHEN and SYDVKM. V lost 5 bases, J lost 3 bases, and 13 bases lay in between. The V and J genes are TRBV28 and TRBJ1-2; D not resolved. Sequencing input: central memory CD4+ T cells from blood. The source is a man under 40 in good health. In DNA, the CDR3 is TGTGCCAGCAGTCCGGGAGGCAGCTACTATGGCTACACCTTC. This sequence encodes CASSPGGSYYGYTF.